This TCR beta chain was profiled in a study of blood T cell repertoires in COVID-19. The method was immunoSEQ multiplex PCR; TCRdb's version includes in-frame clones alone and lacks a portion of them. This sample has about 220,000 clones; over 75% occur once, and the top ten carry about 3.4%. The CDR3 consists of 12 residues. Germline CDR1 and CDR2: SEHNR and FQNEAQ (reference sequence). V was trimmed by 3 bases and J by 7 bases, leaving 9 bases between them. This chain connects TRBV7-9 to TRBJ1-2, with D tentatively TRBD1 (5 bases). The sequenced material came from PBMCs or T cells enriched from blood (not recorded which). The clonotype originates from a woman aged 55-69 years who had recovered from COVID-19. CDR3 DNA sequence: TGTGCCAGCAGCTTTATCGGGGGTGGCTACACCTTC. Translating gives CASSFIGGGYTF.